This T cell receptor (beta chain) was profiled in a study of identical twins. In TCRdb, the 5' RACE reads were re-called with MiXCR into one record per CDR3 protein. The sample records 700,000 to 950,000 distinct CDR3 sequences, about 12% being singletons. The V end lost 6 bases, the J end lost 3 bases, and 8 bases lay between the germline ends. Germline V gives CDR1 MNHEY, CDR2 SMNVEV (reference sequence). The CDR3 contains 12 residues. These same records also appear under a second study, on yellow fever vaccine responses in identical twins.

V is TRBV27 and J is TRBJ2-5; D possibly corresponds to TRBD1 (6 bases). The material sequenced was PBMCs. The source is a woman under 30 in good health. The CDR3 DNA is TGTGCCAGCAGACAGGGTAAAGAGACCCAGTACTTC. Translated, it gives CASRQGKETQYF.